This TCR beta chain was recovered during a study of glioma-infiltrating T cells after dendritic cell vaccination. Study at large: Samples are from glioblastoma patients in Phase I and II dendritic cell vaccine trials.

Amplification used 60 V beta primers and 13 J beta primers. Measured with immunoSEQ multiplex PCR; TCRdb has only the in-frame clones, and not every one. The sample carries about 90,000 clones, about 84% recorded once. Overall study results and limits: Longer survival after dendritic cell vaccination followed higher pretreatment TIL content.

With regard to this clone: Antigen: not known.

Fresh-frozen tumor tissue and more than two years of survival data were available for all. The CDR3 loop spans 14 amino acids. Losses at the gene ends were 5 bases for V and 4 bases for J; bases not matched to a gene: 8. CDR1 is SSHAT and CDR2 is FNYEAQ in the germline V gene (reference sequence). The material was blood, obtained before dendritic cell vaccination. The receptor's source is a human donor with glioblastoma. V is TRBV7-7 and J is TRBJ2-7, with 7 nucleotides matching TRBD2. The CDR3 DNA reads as TGTGCCAGCAGCCCCGGTGGGGGGGTGTACGAGCAGTACTTC. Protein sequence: CASSPGGGVYEQYF.